The 4 T cell receptor beta chains presented below share a single source sample, sequenced in a study of blood T cell repertoires in COVID-19. Assay: immunoSEQ multiplex PCR; the TCRdb copy retains only in-frame clones and omits some. Among roughly 390,000 clones, 85% were seen once, and the ten largest hold roughly 3.4%. The specimen was peripheral blood. The receptor source for this set is a young woman with acute or convalescent COVID-19.

This sequence joins TRBV28 and TRBJ1-1; D uncertain. The V and J ends lost 6 bases and 4 bases respectively, with 15 bases between them. The CDR3 has 14 amino acids. Germline lookup yields CDR1 MDHEN and CDR2 SYDVKM. Here the CDR3 DNA reads TGTGCCAGCAGCCTCCTTCTCCGCAGCACTGAAGCTTTCTTT. Encoded protein: CASSLLLRSTEAFF.

The V and J genes are TRBV29-1 and TRBJ1-1; D may be TRBD1 (6 bases). This CDR3 is built from 13 residues. The ends were cut back, 1 base at V and 4 bases at J, with 10 bases in the middle. Germline V CDR1 and CDR2: SQVTM, ANQGSEA. The CDR3 reads CSVEGTRGTEAFF. For the CDR3, the DNA is TGCAGCGTTGAAGGGACCAGGGGCACTGAAGCTTTCTTT.

The chain employs TRBV6-5 and TRBJ1-2; TRBD1 agrees at 7 bases. Looked up from germline, CDR1 is MNHEY and CDR2 is SVGAGI. J lost 6 bases, V lost 2 bases, and 9 bases had no gene match. This CDR3 is 15 amino acids long. CDR3: CASSYGWDSDDGYTF. DNA of the CDR3: TGTGCCAGCAGTTACGGTTGGGACAGTGACGATGGCTACACCTTC.

Written as DNA, the CDR3 is TGCGCCAGCAGCTTGGAGGGACTAGCGGGGGGGCAGCGAGAGACCCAGTACTTC. It encodes CASSLEGLAGGQRETQYF. The chain employs TRBV5-1 and TRBJ2-5, with TRBD2 identical over 16 bases. There are 18 residues in the CDR3. In germline, CDR1 is SGHRS, CDR2 YFSETQ. Trimming removed 0 bases from V and 4 bases from J; junction bases left unmatched: 6.